The TCR beta chain under discussion was sequenced for a study of blood T cell repertoires in COVID-19 (dated by TCRdb to 2020 to 2021). In the study overall: Collaborator samples came from the United States, Italy and Spain and covered acute and convalescent phases of COVID-19. The material from the prospective study consisted of cDNA or gDNA derived from T cells, B-cell-depleted T cells, or PBMCs. The dataset comprised deeply sampled blood TCRbeta repertoires from subjects exposed to, actively infected with, or recovered from COVID-19. The repertoires were released in a freely available public database intended as a resource for research on the immune response to SARS-CoV-2. The samples were drawn from the first 160 participants of the ongoing ImmuneRACE study and from over a thousand subjects provided by 6 global collaborators. The sample metadata nearly always contained a de-identified subject ID, COVID-19 status, age in years and sex. HLA class I and class II types, where available, came from metadata supplied by the sample provider rather than from assay-based typing.

Points the paper makes about the study in general: The amount of clinical and demographic metadata varied by source and participant and was provided uncurated.

The germline V gene sets CDR1 to KGHSH and CDR2 to LQKENI. The CDR3 has 16 amino acids, counting the end cysteine and phenylalanine. Here the CDR3 DNA is all that survives: 48 bases in frame from base 1. V is trimmed back by 3 bases and J by 2 bases, and the junction contains 7 bases that no gene match accounts for. Comments on this clone: The target of this receptor is not known. No much larger clone is present one base from it, and per-base qualities are unavailable.

TCRbeta CDR3 regions were amplified from genomic DNA using the immunoSEQ Assay, a bias-controlled multiplex PCR. The study's processing was this. Within the assay, amplification of reference gene primers was used to estimate how many nucleated cells each sample contained. To quantify the absolute abundance of each unique TCRbeta CDR3 rearrangement, sequence reads were collapsed and filtered. For each sample, productive Simpson clonality was calculated by taking the square root of Simpson's diversity index across productive rearrangements. What TCRdb holds here is the immuneACCESS table cut down to in-frame rearrangements. Part of the clones is not present; checked against another copy, under half of the missing clones reflect an unresolved V gene, and the others are unexplained. That table furnishes V, J and clone size, whereas the DNA furnished D and trimming. The sample records tens of thousands of clones, 88% of which are singletons. 14% of the sample lies in the top ten.

The collaborating institutions used their own protocols to collect whole blood in K2EDTA tubes. For TCRbeta analysis, collaborators shipped samples in one of three forms: frozen whole blood, isolated PBMCs, or DNA extracted from either of those sample types. Sequencing used peripheral blood. The chain was built from TRBV18 and TRBJ2-5; 9 bases in the middle match TRBD2. This receptor was obtained from a human donor with active COVID-19. The donor label of this sample is uncertain. The nucleotide sequence is given as TGTGCCAGCTCACCGTATGCGACTAGCGGTCAAGAGACCCAGTACTTC. This codes for CASSPYATSGQETQYF.